The 5 T cell receptor beta chains in this list originate from one sample, sequenced in a study of cytomegalovirus exposure and HLA in healthy donors. A multiplex PCR was run with 60 Vbeta primers and 13 Jbeta primers. This table comes from immunoSEQ multiplex PCR, and its TCRdb copy is limited to in-frame clones, with some not included. The repertoire holds some 76,000 clones, more than 80% seen once, with roughly 2% in the top ten. Sequencing used PBMCs. These receptors all stem from a woman in her 30s in good health and CMV-seronegative.

This CDR3 reads CAISDVSYEQYF. The CDR3 DNA sequence: TGTGCCATCAGTGATGTCAGCTACGAGCAGTACTTC. The chain joins TRBV10-3 to TRBJ2-7, with D uncertain. With 3 bases removed from V and 3 bases from J, the gap between germline ends came to 6 bases. The germline CDR1 and CDR2 sequences are ENHRY and SYGVKD. CDR3 length equals 12 residues.

V usage is TRBV5-3 and J usage is TRBJ2-5, with 7 nucleotides matching TRBD2. TRBV5-3 is an ORF, and what it does is uncertain. The CDR3 has 13 residues. V shed 1 base and J 12 bases; nucleotides not matched to a gene: 9. CDR3 coding DNA: TGTGCCAGAAGCTTGACTAGCGTAATCTTTGAGTACTTC. It codes for CARSLTSVIFEYF.

This chain uses TRBV6-5 with TRBJ2-7; possibly TRBD2 for D (6 bases). CDR1 is MNHEY, CDR2 SVGAGI, per germline. V shed 7 bases and J shed 0 bases, with 13 bases lying between them. The CDR3 sequence is 14 residues long. CDR3 nucleotide sequence: TGTGCCAGCACCGGGACTGAAAGCTCCTACGAGCAGTACTTC. This translates into CASTGTESSYEQYF.

The table lists this clone with a count of one. CDR3 DNA: TGTGCCAGCAGCGCCTGGACTAGCGGGAGTATCGAGCAGTACTTC. Translating gives CASSAWTSGSIEQYF. The V gene is TRBV7-6, the J gene TRBJ2-7; TRBD2 aligns across 13 bases. In germline, CDR1 is SGHVS, CDR2 FNYEAQ. The trim removed 5 bases at V and 6 bases at J, leaving 7 bases unmatched. The CDR3 consists of 15 residues.

The table lists this clone with a few counts. The J gene is TRBJ2-1, the V gene TRBV6-5, with TRBD1 matching 7 bases. The CDR3 length is 14 residues. Germline V lookup: CDR1 MNHEY, CDR2 SVGAGI. The V and J ends lost 6 bases and 7 bases, in that order; junction bases with no gene match: 9. The CDR3 DNA follows: TGTGCCAGCAGAGACGCAGGGGGTAATAATGAGCAGTTCTTC. The encoded protein is CASRDAGGNNEQFF.